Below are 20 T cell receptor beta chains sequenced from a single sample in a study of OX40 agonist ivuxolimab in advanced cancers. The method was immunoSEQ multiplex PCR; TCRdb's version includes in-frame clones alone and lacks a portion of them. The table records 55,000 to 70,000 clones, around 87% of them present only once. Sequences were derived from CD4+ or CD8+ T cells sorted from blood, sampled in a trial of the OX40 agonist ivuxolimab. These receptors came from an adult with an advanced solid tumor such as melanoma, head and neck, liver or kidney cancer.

CDR3: CASTKRGGSYEQYF. The DNA of the CDR3 is TGTGCCAGCACCAAAAGGGGGGGGTCCTACGAGCAGTACTTC. The chain employs TRBV6-1 and TRBJ2-7; D perhaps matches TRBD2 (7 bases). V shed 7 bases and J shed 1 base, with 14 bases lying between them. The CDR3 length is 14 residues. Germline assignment: CDR1 MNHNS and CDR2 SASEGT.

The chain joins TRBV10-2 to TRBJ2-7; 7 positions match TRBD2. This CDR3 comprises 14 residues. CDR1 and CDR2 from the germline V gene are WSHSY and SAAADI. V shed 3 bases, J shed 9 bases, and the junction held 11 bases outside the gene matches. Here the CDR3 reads CASSDWGGRRWQYF. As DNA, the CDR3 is TGCGCCAGCAGTGACTGGGGGGGTCGTCGATGGCAGTACTTC.

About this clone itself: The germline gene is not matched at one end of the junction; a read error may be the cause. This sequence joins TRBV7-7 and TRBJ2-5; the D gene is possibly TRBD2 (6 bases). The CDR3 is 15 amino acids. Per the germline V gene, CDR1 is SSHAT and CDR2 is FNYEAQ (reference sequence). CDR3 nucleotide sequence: TGTGCTAGCAGCCTCACCTGGGGGGAGCAAGAGACCCAGTACTTC. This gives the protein CASSLTWGEQETQYF.

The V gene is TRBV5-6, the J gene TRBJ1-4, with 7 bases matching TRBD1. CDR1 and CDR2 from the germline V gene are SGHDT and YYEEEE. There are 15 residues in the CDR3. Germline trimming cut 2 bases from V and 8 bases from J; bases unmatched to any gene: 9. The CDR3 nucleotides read TGTGCCAGCAGCTTAAAGACAGGGATGGAAGAAAAACTGTTTTTT. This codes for CASSLKTGMEEKLFF.

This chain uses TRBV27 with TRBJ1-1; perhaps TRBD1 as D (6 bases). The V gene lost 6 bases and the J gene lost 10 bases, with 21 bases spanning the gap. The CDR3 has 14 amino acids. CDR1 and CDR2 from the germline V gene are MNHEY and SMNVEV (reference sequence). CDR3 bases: TGTGCCAGCAGCCCATCCGGCACAGGGCGCGGAGCTTTCTTT. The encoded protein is CASSPSGTGRGAFF.

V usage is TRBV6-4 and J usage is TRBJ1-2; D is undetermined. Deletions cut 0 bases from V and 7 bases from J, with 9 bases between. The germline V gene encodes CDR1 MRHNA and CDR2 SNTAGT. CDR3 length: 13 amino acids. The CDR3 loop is CASSDSSPGGYTF. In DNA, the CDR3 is TGTGCCAGCAGTGACTCGAGTCCGGGTGGCTACACCTTC.

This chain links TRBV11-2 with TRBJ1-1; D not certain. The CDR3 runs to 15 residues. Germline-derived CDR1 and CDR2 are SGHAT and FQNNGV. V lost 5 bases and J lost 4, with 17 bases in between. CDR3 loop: CASSPVRLQSTEAFF. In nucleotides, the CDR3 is TGTGCCAGCAGCCCGGTCCGGCTGCAGAGCACTGAAGCTTTCTTT.

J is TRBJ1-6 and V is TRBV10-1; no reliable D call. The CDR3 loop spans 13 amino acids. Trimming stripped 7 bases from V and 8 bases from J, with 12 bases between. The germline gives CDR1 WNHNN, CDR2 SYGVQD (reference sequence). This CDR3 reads CASIGGRDSPLHF. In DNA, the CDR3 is TGCGCCAGCATAGGCGGGAGGGATTCACCCCTCCACTTT.

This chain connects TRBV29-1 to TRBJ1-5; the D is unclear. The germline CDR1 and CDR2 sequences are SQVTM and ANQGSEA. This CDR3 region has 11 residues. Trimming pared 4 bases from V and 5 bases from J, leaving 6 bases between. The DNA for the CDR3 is TGCAGCGTTGTCCGGGATCAGCCCCAGCATTTT. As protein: CSVVRDQPQHF.

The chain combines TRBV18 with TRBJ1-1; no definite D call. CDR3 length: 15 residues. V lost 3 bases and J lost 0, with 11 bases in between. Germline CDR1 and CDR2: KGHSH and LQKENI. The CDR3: CASSPPTSLNTEAFF. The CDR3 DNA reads TGTGCCAGCTCACCCCCGACATCTTTGAACACTGAAGCTTTCTTT.

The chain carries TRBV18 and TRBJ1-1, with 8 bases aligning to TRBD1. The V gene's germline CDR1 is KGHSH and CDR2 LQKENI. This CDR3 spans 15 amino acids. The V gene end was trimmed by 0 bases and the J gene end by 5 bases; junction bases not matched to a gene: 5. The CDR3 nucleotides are TGTGCCAGCTCACCACCCACAGGGGGGGGGACTGAAGCTTTCTTT. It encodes CASSPPTGGGTEAFF.

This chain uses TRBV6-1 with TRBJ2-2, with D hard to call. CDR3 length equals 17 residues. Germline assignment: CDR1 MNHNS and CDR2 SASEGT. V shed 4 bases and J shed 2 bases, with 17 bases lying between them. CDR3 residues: CASSVWLTQTNTGELFF. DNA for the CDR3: TGTGCCAGCAGTGTATGGCTCACCCAGACAAACACCGGGGAGCTGTTTTTT.

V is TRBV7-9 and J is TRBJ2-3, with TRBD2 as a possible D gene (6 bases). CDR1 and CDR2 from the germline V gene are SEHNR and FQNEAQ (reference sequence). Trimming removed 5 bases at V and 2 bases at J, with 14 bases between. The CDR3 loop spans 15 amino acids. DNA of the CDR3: TGTGCCAGCAGCCCCGGGACTGCTAACACAGATACGCAGTATTTT. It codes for CASSPGTANTDTQYF.

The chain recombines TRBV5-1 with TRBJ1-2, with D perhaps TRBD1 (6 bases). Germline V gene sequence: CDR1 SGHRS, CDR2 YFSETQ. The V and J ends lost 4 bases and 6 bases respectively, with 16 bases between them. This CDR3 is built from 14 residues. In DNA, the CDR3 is TGCGCCAGCAGCCCGGCGGACAGCGTAGATGGCTACACCTTC. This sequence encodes CASSPADSVDGYTF.

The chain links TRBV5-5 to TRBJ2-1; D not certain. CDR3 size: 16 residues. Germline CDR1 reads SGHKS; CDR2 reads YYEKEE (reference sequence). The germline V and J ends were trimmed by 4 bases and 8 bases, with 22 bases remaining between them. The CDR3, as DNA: TGTGCCAGCAGCCTACTCCCGCCGGTTAGGGTCCATGAGCAGTTCTTC. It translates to CASSLLPPVRVHEQFF.

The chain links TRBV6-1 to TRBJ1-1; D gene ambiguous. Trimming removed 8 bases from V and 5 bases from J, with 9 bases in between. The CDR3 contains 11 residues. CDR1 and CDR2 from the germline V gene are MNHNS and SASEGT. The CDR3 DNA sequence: TGTGCCAGCCCTGGGCTAACTGAAGCTTTCTTT. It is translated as CASPGLTEAFF.

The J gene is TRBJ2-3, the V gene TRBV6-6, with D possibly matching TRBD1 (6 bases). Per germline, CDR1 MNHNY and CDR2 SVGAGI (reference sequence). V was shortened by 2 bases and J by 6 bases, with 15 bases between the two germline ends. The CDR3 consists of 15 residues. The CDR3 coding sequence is TGTGCCAGCAGTTACATCAGGGCAGGGGAGGATACGCAGTATTTT. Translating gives CASSYIRAGEDTQYF.

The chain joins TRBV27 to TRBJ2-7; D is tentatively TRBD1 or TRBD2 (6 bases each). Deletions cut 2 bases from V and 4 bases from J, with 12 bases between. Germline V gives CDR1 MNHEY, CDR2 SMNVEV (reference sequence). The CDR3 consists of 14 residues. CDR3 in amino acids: CASSLQGGQYEQYF. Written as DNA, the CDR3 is TGTGCCAGCAGTTTACAAGGGGGGCAGTACGAGCAGTACTTC.

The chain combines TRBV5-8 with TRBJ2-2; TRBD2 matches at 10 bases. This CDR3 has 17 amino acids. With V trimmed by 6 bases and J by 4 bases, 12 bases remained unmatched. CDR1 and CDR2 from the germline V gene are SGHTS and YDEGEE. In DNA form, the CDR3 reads TGTGCCAGCACCCGTGGCCGTCTAGCGGGGGTCACCGGGGAGCTGTTTTTT. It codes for CASTRGRLAGVTGELFF. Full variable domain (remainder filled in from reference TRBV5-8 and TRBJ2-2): EAGVTQSPTHLIKTRGQQATLRCSPISGHTSVYWYQQALGLGLQFLLWYDEGEERNRGNFPPRFSGRQFPNYSSELNVNALELEDSALYLCASTRGRLAGVTGELFFGEGSRLTVL.

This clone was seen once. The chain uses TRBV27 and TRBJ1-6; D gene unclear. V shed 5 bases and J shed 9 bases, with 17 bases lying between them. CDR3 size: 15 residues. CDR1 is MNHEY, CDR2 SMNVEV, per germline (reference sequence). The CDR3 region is CASSTRDGILSPLHF. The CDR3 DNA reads TGTGCCAGCAGTACGCGGGATGGGATTCTTTCACCCCTCCACTTT.